These 18 T cell receptor beta chains share one sample of origin, sequenced in a study of T-cell memory formation after mild COVID-19. TCRdb re-analysed the 5' RACE reads in MiXCR, keeping a single row per CDR3 protein. The top ten hold roughly a fifth of the sample, which has roughly 340,000 distinct CDR3 sequences, 20% to 25% seen once. Sequencing was carried out using PBMCs or a T cell subset sorted from them (not recorded which). The receptors here all came from a man younger than 35 who had mild COVID-19 (a few samples of this study predate the infection). Cell type and time point are not known.

The chain links TRBV5-1 to TRBJ1-1; 8 nucleotides line up with TRBD1. The CDR3 consists of 12 residues. Germline V lookup: CDR1 SGHRS, CDR2 YFSETQ. The ends lost 3 bases at V and 6 bases at J; junction bases unmatched: 1. CDR3 region: CASSWTGSEAFF. DNA of the CDR3: TGCGCCAGCAGCTGGACAGGGTCTGAAGCTTTCTTT.

Only a few counts were recorded for this clonotype. The V call is TRBV5-1, the J call TRBJ2-2; D is undetermined. CDR3 size: 14 residues. Germline V lookup: CDR1 SGHRS, CDR2 YFSETQ. The ends were cut back, 6 bases at V and 9 bases at J, with 18 bases in the middle. CDR3 DNA sequence: TGCGCCAGCAAAAGGAGCAGCCAGTGGCGGGAGCTGTTTTTT. As protein: CASKRSSQWRELFF.

The rearrangement uses TRBV5-1 and TRBJ2-5; D is possibly TRBD2 (7 bases). Trimming cost V 3 bases and J 0 bases, with 15 bases left between them. The CDR3 spans 16 residues. Germline V gene lookup returns CDR1 SGHRS and CDR2 YFSETQ. The CDR3 DNA follows: TGCGCCAGCAGCTGGAACAGGGAGGGGGACCAAGAGACCCAGTACTTC. It specifies CASSWNREGDQETQYF.

The gene calls are TRBV6-5 and TRBJ2-7; D ambiguous. Germline lookup yields CDR1 MNHEY and CDR2 SVGAGI. CDR3 length: 13 amino acids. The V end was cut by 2 bases, the J end by 5 bases, with 10 bases between. CDR3 in amino acids: CASSYRIGDEQYF. The CDR3 bases are TGTGCCAGCAGTTACCGAATCGGAGACGAGCAGTACTTC.

This clonotype came up many times. The chain carries TRBV4-1 and TRBJ1-2; D not certain. CDR1 and CDR2 from the germline V gene are MGHRA and YSYEKL. V was clipped by 2 bases and J by 5 bases, with 9 bases between them. This CDR3 region has 13 residues. The DNA for the CDR3 is TGCGCCAGCAGCCAAATTGTACAGTATGGCTACACCTTC. Translating it yields CASSQIVQYGYTF.

In its sample, this clonotype was seen a few times. This chain links TRBV19 with TRBJ2-7, with D uncertain. The ends were cut back, 6 bases at V and 6 bases at J, with 15 bases in the middle. The CDR3 has 13 amino acids. CDR1 LNHDA and CDR2 SQIVND come from the germline V gene (reference sequence). The CDR3 protein is CASRKIGLSEQYF. The CDR3 DNA is TGTGCCAGTAGGAAAATCGGGCTCTCCGAGCAGTACTTC.

The sample holds a few counts of this clonotype. This chain joins TRBV6-2 or TRBV6-3 and TRBJ1-2; TRBD1 might be the D (5 bases). This CDR3 has 14 residues. Germline V gene lookup returns CDR1 MNHEY and CDR2 SVGEGT. The V gene lost 2 bases and the J gene lost 3 bases, with 10 bases spanning the gap. CDR3 sequence (DNA): TGTGCCAGCAGTTACACCGGGGGAGACTATGGCTACACCTTC. Amino acids: CASSYTGGDYGYTF.

This chain joins TRBV29-1 and TRBJ2-2, with 7 nucleotides matching TRBD1. Germline lookup yields CDR1 SQVTM and CDR2 ANQGSEA. This CDR3 has 13 amino acids. V shed 7 bases and J 6 bases; nucleotides not matched to a gene: 8. Written as DNA, the CDR3 is TGCAGCGCCTTGAAGGGGGCACCCGGGGAGCTGTTTTTT. Its protein is CSALKGAPGELFF.

This clonotype showed up just a few times. This chain connects TRBV6-6 to TRBJ1-2; D call uncertain. V was cut by 2 bases and J by 2 bases, with 9 bases left in between. The CDR3 runs 14 residues. The V gene's germline CDR1 is MNHNY and CDR2 SVGAGI (reference sequence). CDR3 region: CASSYGRGNYGYTF. The CDR3 bases are TGTGCCAGCAGTTACGGGCGAGGGAACTATGGCTACACCTTC.

This clonotype was counted at least ten times. The chain uses TRBV5-1 and TRBJ2-5, with D perhaps being TRBD1 or TRBD2 (5 bases each). The ends were cut back, 3 bases at V and 2 bases at J, with 11 bases in the middle. The CDR3 extends over 14 amino acids. Germline V gene data show CDR1 as SGHRS and CDR2 as YFSETQ. The CDR3 sequence: CASSSGPRQETQYF. Written as DNA, the CDR3 is TGCGCCAGCAGCTCGGGACCGCGGCAAGAGACCCAGTACTTC. Drawing the rest from reference TRBV5-1 and TRBJ2-5, the complete variable domain is KAGVTQTPRYLIKTRGQQVTLSCSPISGHRSVSWYQQTPGQGLQFLFEYFSETQRNKGNFPGRFSGRQFSNSRSEMNVSTLELGDSALYLCASSSGPRQETQYFGPGTRLLVL.

This clonotype was seen only a few times. The V gene is TRBV6-6, the J gene TRBJ2-1, with D unclear. Germline lookup yields CDR1 MNHNY and CDR2 SVGAGI (reference sequence). Deletions cut 0 bases from V and 6 bases from J, with 6 bases between. This CDR3 region has 13 residues. The CDR3 DNA is TGTGCCAGCAGTTACTCCACCGGCAATGAGCAGTTCTTC. Translated, it gives CASSYSTGNEQFF.

V and J are TRBV20-1 and TRBJ2-1; the match to TRBD2 covers 9 bases. The V gene's germline CDR1 is DFQATT and CDR2 SNEGSKA (reference sequence). V lost 5 bases, J lost 5 bases, and 7 bases stayed unmatched. This CDR3 has 14 residues. The CDR3 spells CSAPRLAADNEQFF. In nucleotides, the CDR3 is TGCAGTGCTCCACGACTAGCGGCGGACAATGAGCAGTTCTTC.

CDR3 region: CASSVLAGTYNEQFF. In DNA form, the CDR3 reads TGTGCCAGCAGCGTACTAGCGGGGACCTACAATGAGCAGTTCTTC. V gene TRBV9 combines with J gene TRBJ2-1; 9 bases line up with TRBD2. Germline values: CDR1 SGDLS, CDR2 YYNGEE. The CDR3 is 15 residues long. V trimming: 1 base; J trimming: 2 bases; junction bases outside the gene matches: 1.

This clonotype was seen a handful of times. The rearrangement uses TRBV5-1 and TRBJ1-1; D gene uncertain. Germline CDR1 SGHRS, CDR2 YFSETQ. V was trimmed by 2 bases and J by 0 bases, leaving 14 bases between them. This CDR3 has 16 residues. The CDR3 nucleotides are TGCGCCAGCAGCTTAGCACCTCCGGTTATGAACACTGAAGCTTTCTTT. This translates into CASSLAPPVMNTEAFF.

This clonotype has a single count. J is TRBJ2-7 and V is TRBV6-2 or TRBV6-3; D is perhaps TRBD1 (6 bases). V shed 2 bases and J shed 0 bases, with 11 bases lying between them. This CDR3 has 15 residues. Germline CDR1 is MNHEY and CDR2 is SVGEGT. The CDR3 sequence is CASSYVLDSSYEQYV. CDR3 DNA sequence: TGTGCCAGCAGTTACGTCCTGGACAGCTCCTACGAGCAGTACGTC.

This chain links TRBV7-9 with TRBJ2-5; TRBD1 agrees at 11 bases. Germline values: CDR1 SEHNR, CDR2 FQNEAQ (reference sequence). With 7 bases clipped from V and 4 bases from J, the junction kept 20 bases outside the gene matches. The CDR3 extends over 19 amino acids. The DNA of the CDR3 is TGTGCCAGCAAGCCGCCCGGGACAGGGGGACCTCTAGTACGAGAGACCCAGTACTTC. Its protein is CASKPPGTGGPLVRETQYF.

The chain has TRBV6-5 and TRBJ1-1; no reliable D call. Per the germline V gene, CDR1 is MNHEY and CDR2 is SVGAGI. V shed 0 bases and J shed 3 bases, with 11 bases lying between them. CDR3 length: 15 residues. The CDR3 is CASSYSSVGDTEAFF. The DNA for the CDR3 is TGTGCCAGCAGTTACTCGAGCGTGGGAGACACTGAAGCTTTCTTT.

The chain employs TRBV20-1 and TRBJ2-4, with TRBD1 matching 10 bases. Trimming removed 6 bases from V and 0 bases from J; junction bases left unmatched: 5. The CDR3 extends over 15 amino acids. Germline V gene data show CDR1 as DFQATT and CDR2 as SNEGSKA (reference sequence). In DNA form, the CDR3 reads TGCAGTGCCTGGGGACAGGGGCGAGCCAAAAACATTCAGTACTTC. Encoded protein: CSAWGQGRAKNIQYF.